Presented here are 27 T cell receptor beta chains from one specimen sequenced in a study of CD8+CD57+ T cells in acquired aplastic anemia. Profiles of TCR beta VDJ and CDR3 were generated from a genomic DNA template. TCRdb used MiXCR to reprocess the reads, holding one entry per CDR3 protein. The sample includes 250,000 to 300,000 distinct CDR3 sequences, approximately 57% seen only once; the top ten take roughly 8%. Sequenced sample: sorted CD4+, CD8+, or CD8+CD57+ T cells (not recorded which) from PBMCs. The receptor set was obtained from a human donor with severe aplastic anemia or a healthy control (not recorded which).

The J gene is TRBJ2-7, the V gene TRBV7-2, with D perhaps assigned TRBD1 or TRBD2 (7 bases each). With 4 bases removed from V and 3 bases from J, the gap between germline ends came to 16 bases. The CDR3 length is 15 residues. CDR1 and CDR2 (germline): SGHTA, FQGNSA. CDR3 sequence: CASSWSGGGSYEQYF. The CDR3 DNA reads TGTGCCAGCAGCTGGTCAGGGGGGGGGAGCTACGAGCAGTACTTC.

This clonotype was observed at least ten times. The chain has TRBV19 and TRBJ1-1, with unresolved D. Trimming left V 4 bases short and J 7 bases short, with 16 bases between. CDR3 length: 14 amino acids. The germline gives CDR1 LNHDA, CDR2 SQIVND (reference sequence). The CDR3 reads CASSTGNGPHEAFF. The CDR3 nucleotides are TGTGCCAGTAGTACCGGAAATGGGCCACATGAAGCTTTCTTT.

The chain recombines TRBV7-8 with TRBJ1-2; TRBD1 aligns across 8 bases. Germline values: CDR1 SGHVS, CDR2 FQNEAQ. Trimming cost V 4 bases and J 13 bases; bases outside gene matches: 14. This CDR3 is built from 14 residues. CDR3 sequence reads: CASSYLGTGPATTF. CDR3 DNA sequence: TGTGCCAGCAGCTACTTAGGGACAGGTCCGGCCACCACCTTC.

Notes on this clonotype: Since the CDR3 does not end with the conserved phenylalanine or tryptophan, this likely comes from a read error. The DNA is left out, because the CDR3 cannot be placed on it with certainty; the CDR3 is given as TCRdb lists it. The chain uses TRBV29-1 and TRBJ1-2; the tabulated D call, TRBD1, remains unverified against the DNA. The CDR3 contains 13 residues when both ends are counted. Per germline, CDR1 SQVTM and CDR2 ANQGSEA. CDR3 region: CSVDQGWGYGYTL.

This clonotype was seen at least ten times. This sequence joins TRBV10-2 and TRBJ1-3; D not resolved. The CDR3 sequence is 19 residues long. Trimming stripped 0 bases from V and 0 bases from J, with 18 bases between. The germline gives CDR1 WSHSY, CDR2 SAAADI. The CDR3 region is CASSESIFLALDSGNTIYF. The CDR3 DNA reads as TGCGCCAGCAGTGAGTCGATTTTCCTGGCACTAGACTCTGGAAACACCATATATTTT.

This chain links TRBV7-3 with TRBJ1-1; D gene ambiguous. The CDR3 is made up of 17 amino acids. The germline V gene encodes CDR1 SGHTA and CDR2 FQGTGA. With 0 bases removed from V and 2 bases from J, the gap between germline ends came to 16 bases. The CDR3, as DNA: TGTGCCAGCAGCTTAACTCTTTTGGGAGGGCTTAACACTGAAGCTTTCTTT. Translated, it gives CASSLTLLGGLNTEAFF.

In this sample, this clonotype turned up many times. The chain combines TRBV2 with TRBJ1-5; D unresolved. The ends were cut back, 2 bases at V and 6 bases at J, with 5 bases in the middle. The CDR3 has 12 amino acids. The germline V gene has CDR1 SNHLY and CDR2 FYNNEI. This CDR3 reads CASSESIQPQHF. In DNA, the CDR3 is TGTGCCAGCAGTGAATCGATTCAGCCCCAGCATTTT.

Details on this clonotype: One junction end does not reproduce the germline sequence, and a read error may be involved. J is TRBJ2-7 and V is TRBV7-2; D is undetermined. Germline lookup yields CDR1 SGHTA and CDR2 FQGNSA. CDR3 length equals 13 residues. The CDR3 DNA reads TGTGCCGGCAGCTCCAAGCCTGCCTACGAGCAGCACTTC. It codes for CAGSSKPAYEQHF.

At least ten counts were recorded for this clonotype. The chain recombines TRBV7-9 with TRBJ2-7; 13 positions agree with TRBD2. The length of the CDR3 is 13 residues. V lost 7 bases to trimming and J lost 7 bases; unmatched junction nucleotides: 4. CDR1 and CDR2 from the germline V gene are SEHNR and FQNEAQ (reference sequence). The CDR3, as DNA: TGTGCCAGCACCGGACTAGCGGGGGTTGAGCAGTACTTC. This gives the protein CASTGLAGVEQYF.

This clonotype occurred many times. This sequence joins TRBV20-1 and TRBJ2-4; D gene unclear. V lost 0 bases and J lost 3, with 6 bases in between. There are 13 residues in the CDR3. CDR1 is DFQATT and CDR2 is SNEGSKA in the germline V gene (reference sequence). As DNA, the CDR3 is TGCAGTGCTAGAGATCTCGGCAAAAACATTCAGTACTTC. Its translation: CSARDLGKNIQYF.

This clonotype was seen at least ten times. DNA for the CDR3: TGTGCCAGCAGGCTCTTTGGGAGAGCCTACGAGCAGTACTTC. This sequence encodes CASRLFGRAYEQYF. The rearrangement uses TRBV6-5 and TRBJ2-7; weak D call: TRBD2 (5 bases). Germline V gene data show CDR1 as MNHEY and CDR2 as SVGAGI. The CDR3 runs to 14 residues. Trimming left V 6 bases short and J 2 bases short, with 14 bases between.

The chain recombines TRBV7-9 with TRBJ2-1; D unresolved. The CDR3 has 15 residues. Between the trimmed V and J ends, which lost 5 bases and 3 bases, there was a span of 14 bases. Germline lookup yields CDR1 SEHNR and CDR2 FQNEAQ (reference sequence). The CDR3 sequence: CASSQDVGYYNEQFF. The CDR3, as DNA: TGTGCCAGCAGCCAAGACGTTGGGTACTACAATGAGCAGTTCTTC.

This rearrangement joins TRBV24-1 to TRBJ2-5, with 11 positions matching TRBD2. This CDR3 has 15 amino acids. V lost 3 bases and J lost 2; bases outside the gene matches: 1. Germline CDR1 KGHDR, CDR2 SFDVKD. CDR3 bases: TGTGCCACCAGTGATCTAGCGGGGGGACAAGAGACCCAGTACTTC. Translated, it gives CATSDLAGGQETQYF.

V and J are TRBV2 and TRBJ1-6; weak D call: TRBD1 (5 bases). V was shortened by 5 bases and J by 6 bases, with 17 bases between the two germline ends. Per the germline V gene, CDR1 is SNHLY and CDR2 is FYNNEI. The CDR3 loop spans 16 amino acids. In DNA, the CDR3 is TGTGCCAGCAGTCCAACGGGGGGAATAGGTAATTCACCCCTCCACTTT. It translates to CASSPTGGIGNSPLHF.

This clonotype was recorded a few times. The rearrangement links TRBV19 to TRBJ2-7; 10 nucleotides agree with TRBD2. Germline CDR1 and CDR2: LNHDA and SQIVND (reference sequence). The junction had 1 base not matched to a gene; V was cut back by 5 bases and J by 3 bases. CDR3 length: 13 amino acids. In DNA form, the CDR3 reads TGTGCCAGTAGTCGGACTAGCGGCTACGAGCAGTACTTC. This codes for CASSRTSGYEQYF.

The gene calls are TRBV19 and TRBJ1-1; D call uncertain. The V gene lost 6 bases and the J gene lost 3 bases, with 20 bases spanning the gap. Germline V CDR1 and CDR2: LNHDA, SQIVND (reference sequence). The length of the CDR3 is 16 residues. CDR3 loop: CASSSRGESRYTEAFF. The CDR3 DNA reads TGTGCCAGTAGCTCCCGGGGAGAGAGTAGGTACACTGAAGCTTTCTTT.

This clonotype has at least ten counts. This chain joins TRBV20-1 and TRBJ1-2, with a weak D call TRBD1 (5 bases). The V gene lost 3 bases and the J gene lost 8 bases, with 13 bases spanning the gap. The length of the CDR3 is 12 residues. Germline loops: CDR1 DFQATT, CDR2 SNEGSKA (reference sequence). The CDR3 loop is CSASLGTLGYTF. The CDR3 DNA is TGCAGTGCTAGCCTAGGGACCCTCGGCTACACCTTC.

V is TRBV20-1 and J is TRBJ2-7; D is perhaps TRBD2 (7 bases). Trimming removed 3 bases from V and 5 bases from J, with 20 bases in between. The CDR3 is 15 amino acids. Germline-derived CDR1 and CDR2 are DFQATT and SNEGSKA (reference sequence). CDR3: CSASRGAGGNNEQYF. DNA for the CDR3: TGCAGTGCTAGTAGGGGGGCCGGGGGGAACAACGAGCAGTACTTC.

This clonotype was picked up one time. V usage is TRBV20-1 and J usage is TRBJ1-1, with D possibly being TRBD1 (6 bases). V lost 7 bases and J lost 1, with 10 bases in between. The CDR3 spans 12 residues. Looked up from germline, CDR1 is DFQATT and CDR2 is SNEGSKA (reference sequence). This CDR3 reads CSGDRWNTEAFF. The CDR3 region has the DNA TGCAGTGGTGACAGGTGGAACACTGAAGCTTTCTTT.

In its sample, this clonotype was seen many times. This chain links TRBV6-1 with TRBJ2-7; D possibly corresponds to TRBD1 (6 bases). The CDR3 contains 13 residues. Trimming took 7 bases from V and 2 from J, leaving 12 bases between them. Germline lookup yields CDR1 MNHNS and CDR2 SASEGT. CDR3 in amino acids: CASMGDTTYEQYF. The DNA of the CDR3 is TGTGCCAGCATGGGGGACACCACCTACGAGCAGTACTTC.

The chain is built from TRBV19 and TRBJ1-5; 9 bases agree with TRBD1. The CDR3 spans 14 residues. The V and J ends lost 6 bases and 9 bases, in that order; junction bases with no gene match: 9. Germline lookup yields CDR1 LNHDA and CDR2 SQIVND (reference sequence). The CDR3 bases are TGTGCCAGTAGCCTTCTTCCGGGACAGGGGCCCCAGCATTTT. Its protein product is CASSLLPGQGPQHF. The entire variable domain, with the rest obtained from reference TRBV19 and TRBJ1-5, is as follows: DGGITQSPKYLFRKEGQNVTLSCEQNLNHDAMYWYRQDPGQGLRLIYYSQIVNDFQKGDIAEGYSVSREKKESFPLTVTSAQKNPTAFYLCASSLLPGQGPQHFGDGTRLSIL.

The chain has TRBV12-3 or TRBV12-4 and TRBJ1-2, with D perhaps TRBD1 (5 bases). Trimming removed 8 bases at V and 4 bases at J, with 14 bases between. The CDR3 has 13 residues. The CDR3 nucleotides read TGTGCCAGCGCTTTAGACAGCCTCTATGGCTACACCTTC. It yields the protein CASALDSLYGYTF.

The chain links TRBV5-1 to TRBJ2-3; D unclear. This CDR3 contains 14 residues. Per germline, CDR1 SGHRS and CDR2 YFSETQ. The germline V and J ends were trimmed by 4 bases and 3 bases, with 12 bases remaining between them. As DNA, the CDR3 is TGCGCCAGCAGCGCCGAAGGTTGGACAGATACGCAGTATTTT. Translating gives CASSAEGWTDTQYF.

This chain uses TRBV10-3 with TRBJ2-7, with D possibly TRBD2 on 6 matching bases. V lost 6 bases to trimming and J lost 5 bases, with 14 bases between them. The CDR3 loop spans 13 amino acids. Germline V gene data show CDR1 as ENHRY and CDR2 as SYGVKD. The CDR3 DNA follows: TGTGCCATCAGGTCAGGCCGGGAGAACGAGCAGTACTTC. Protein sequence: CAIRSGRENEQYF.

The chain joins TRBV24-1 to TRBJ2-7, with a tentative D call TRBD2 (6 bases). Trimming took off 0 bases at V and 6 bases at J, with 8 bases between the two ends. Per the germline V gene, CDR1 is KGHDR and CDR2 is SFDVKD. The CDR3 consists of 13 residues. The CDR3 loop reads CATSDLSSGEQYF. DNA for the CDR3: TGTGCCACCAGTGATTTGAGTAGCGGCGAGCAGTACTTC.

This chain links TRBV10-3 with TRBJ2-5; D could derive from TRBD1 or TRBD2 (5 bases each). Trimming took off 6 bases at V and 2 bases at J, with 16 bases between the two ends. The CDR3 contains 15 residues. The germline gives CDR1 ENHRY, CDR2 SYGVKD. CDR3 protein: CAISRPGPGQETQYF. The CDR3 nucleotides are TGTGCCATCAGCCGGCCGGGGCCCGGACAAGAGACCCAGTACTTC.

This CDR3 reads CSASRGLQETQYF. The CDR3 nucleotides read TGCAGTGCTAGCCGGGGACTTCAAGAGACCCAGTACTTC. This sequence joins TRBV20-1 and TRBJ2-5; tentatively, D is TRBD2 (6 bases). This CDR3 is built from 13 residues. V was shortened by 3 bases and J by 2 bases, with 10 bases between the two germline ends. Germline assignment: CDR1 DFQATT and CDR2 SNEGSKA (reference sequence).